Included here is one T cell receptor beta chain sequence, with context. Antigen specificity is unknown. This entry belongs to a study of T cells in localized non-small cell lung cancer. Study-level results: Uninvolved adjacent lung had higher T cell clonality than tumor and all other tissues. Heterogeneity is still possible, as just one tumor region was sequenced. In adjacent lung appeared a median around 59 of the top 100 tumor clones.

The germline CDR1 and CDR2 sequences are SGHNT and YYREEE (reference sequence). The CDR3 covers 15 residues. Trimming removed 2 bases at V and 1 base at J, with 12 bases between. The protocol was immunoSEQ multiplex PCR, while the TCRdb copy is restricted to in-frame clones and leaves out a portion. This table holds around 30,000 clones, 94% found once. This sequence joins TRBV5-4 and TRBJ1-2; D may be TRBD1 (6 bases). The sample consisted of peripheral blood, taken before any cancer treatment. The sequence was obtained from a woman aged 40-75 years with stage I lung adenocarcinoma. The CDR3 reads CASSFGGQVNYGYTF. DNA of the CDR3: TGTGCCAGCAGCTTTGGGGGCCAAGTTAACTATGGCTACACCTTC.